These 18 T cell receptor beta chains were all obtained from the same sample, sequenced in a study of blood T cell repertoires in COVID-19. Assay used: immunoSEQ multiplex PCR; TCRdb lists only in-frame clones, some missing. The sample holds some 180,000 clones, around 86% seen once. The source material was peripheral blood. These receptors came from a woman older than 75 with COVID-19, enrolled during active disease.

Written as DNA, the CDR3 is TGTGCCAGCAGCTTAGGTCAGGGGCTTCCCTACGAGCAGTACTTC. It yields the protein CASSLGQGLPYEQYF. The rearrangement uses TRBV7-9 and TRBJ2-7, with D possibly being TRBD1 (6 bases). The germline CDR1 and CDR2 sequences are SEHNR and FQNEAQ (reference sequence). Trimming cost V 1 base and J 2 bases, with 12 bases left between them. The CDR3 has 15 residues.

The CDR3 sequence: CASSLGWGGTGELFF. As DNA, the CDR3 is TGTGCCAGCAGCTTAGGCTGGGGGGGCACCGGGGAGCTGTTTTTT. The rearrangement links TRBV7-9 to TRBJ2-2; 7 positions match TRBD2. In germline, CDR1 is SEHNR, CDR2 FQNEAQ (reference sequence). CDR3 length equals 15 residues. Trimming removed 1 base from V and 4 bases from J; junction bases left unmatched: 3. Combining the CDR3 with reference TRBV7-9 and TRBJ2-2 gives the whole variable domain DTGVSQNPRHKITKRGQNVTFRCDPISEHNRLYWYRQTLGQGPEFLTYFQNEAQLEKSRLLSDRFSAERPKGSFSTLEIQRTEQGDSAMYLCASSLGWGGTGELFFGEGSRLTVL.

CDR3: CASSQETVAGREQYF. CDR3 nucleotide sequence: TGCGCCAGCAGCCAAGAAACCGTAGCGGGTCGAGAGCAGTACTTC. The rearrangement uses TRBV4-1 and TRBJ2-7, with TRBD2 matching over 7 bases. The CDR3 runs 15 residues. CDR1 MGHRA and CDR2 YSYEKL come from the germline V gene. V shed 0 bases, J shed 7 bases, and the junction held 9 bases outside the gene matches.

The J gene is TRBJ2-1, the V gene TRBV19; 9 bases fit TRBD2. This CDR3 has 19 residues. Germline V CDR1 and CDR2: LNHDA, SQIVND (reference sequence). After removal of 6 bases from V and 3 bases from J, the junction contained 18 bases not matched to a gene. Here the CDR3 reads CASREELRGAGGLYNEQFF. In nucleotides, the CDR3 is TGTGCCAGTAGGGAAGAACTTCGGGGAGCGGGAGGACTCTACAATGAGCAGTTCTTC.

The CDR3, as DNA: TGTGCCAGCAGCGAAACCGGGACTTTGCAGACCCAGTACTTC. This gives the protein CASSETGTLQTQYF. This chain joins TRBV7-2 and TRBJ2-5, with a weak D call TRBD2 (6 bases). This CDR3 spans 14 amino acids. Germline values: CDR1 SGHTA, CDR2 FQGNSA. The germline V and J ends were trimmed by 5 bases and 6 bases, with 16 bases remaining between them.

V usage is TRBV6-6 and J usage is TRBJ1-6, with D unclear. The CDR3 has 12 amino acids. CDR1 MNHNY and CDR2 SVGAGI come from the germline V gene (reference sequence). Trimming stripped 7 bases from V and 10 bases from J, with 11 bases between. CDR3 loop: CASNPGTSPLHF. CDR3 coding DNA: TGTGCCAGCAACCCAGGCACCTCACCCCTCCACTTT.

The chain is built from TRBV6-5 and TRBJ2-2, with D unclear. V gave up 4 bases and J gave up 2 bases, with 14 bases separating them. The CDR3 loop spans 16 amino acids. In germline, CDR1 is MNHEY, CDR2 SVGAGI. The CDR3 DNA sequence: TGTGCCAGCAGTTCCCGCGGCGGCACTAACACCGGGGAGCTGTTTTTT. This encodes CASSSRGGTNTGELFF.

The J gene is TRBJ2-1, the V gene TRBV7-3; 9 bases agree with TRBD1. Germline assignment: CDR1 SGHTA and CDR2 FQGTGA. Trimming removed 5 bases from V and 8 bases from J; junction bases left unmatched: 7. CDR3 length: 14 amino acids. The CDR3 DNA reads TGTGCCAGCAGCCGGACAGGGGTCGCAGATGAGCAGTTCTTC. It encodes CASSRTGVADEQFF. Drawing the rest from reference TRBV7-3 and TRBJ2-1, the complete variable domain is GAGVSQTPSNKVTEKGKYVELRCDPISGHTALYWYRQSLGQGPEFLIYFQGTGAADDSGLPNDRFFAVRPEGSVSTLKIQRTERGDSAVYLCASSRTGVADEQFFGPGTRLTVL.

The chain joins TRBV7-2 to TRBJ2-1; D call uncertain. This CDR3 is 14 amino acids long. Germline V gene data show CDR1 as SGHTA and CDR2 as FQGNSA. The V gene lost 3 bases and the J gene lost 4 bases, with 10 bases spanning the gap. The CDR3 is CASSLYGSYNEQFF. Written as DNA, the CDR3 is TGTGCCAGCAGCTTGTACGGGTCTTACAATGAGCAGTTCTTC.

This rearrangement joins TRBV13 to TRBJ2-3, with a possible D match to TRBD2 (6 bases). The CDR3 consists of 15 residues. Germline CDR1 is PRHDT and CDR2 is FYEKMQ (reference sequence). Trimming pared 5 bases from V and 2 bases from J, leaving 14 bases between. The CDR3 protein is CASSKRDFPTDTQYF. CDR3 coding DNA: TGTGCCAGCAGCAAACGGGACTTTCCCACAGATACGCAGTATTTT.

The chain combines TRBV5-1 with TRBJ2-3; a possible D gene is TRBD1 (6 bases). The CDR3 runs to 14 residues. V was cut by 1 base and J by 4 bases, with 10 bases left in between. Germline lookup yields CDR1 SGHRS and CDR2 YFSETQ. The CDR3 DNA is TGCGCCAGCAGCTTGACAGGGTTAGCAGATACGCAGTATTTT. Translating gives CASSLTGLADTQYF.

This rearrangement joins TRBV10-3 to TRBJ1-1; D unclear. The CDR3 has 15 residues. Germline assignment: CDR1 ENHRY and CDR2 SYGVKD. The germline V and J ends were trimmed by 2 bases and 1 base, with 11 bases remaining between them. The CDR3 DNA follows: TGTGCCATCAGTGAGCCCGGTGGAGCGAACACTGAAGCTTTCTTT. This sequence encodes CAISEPGGANTEAFF.

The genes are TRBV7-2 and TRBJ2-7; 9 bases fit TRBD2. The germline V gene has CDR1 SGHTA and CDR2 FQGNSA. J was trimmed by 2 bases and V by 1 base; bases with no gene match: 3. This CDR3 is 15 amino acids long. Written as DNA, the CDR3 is TGTGCCAGCAGCTTAGGAGGGACTAGCACCTACGAGCAGTACTTC. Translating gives CASSLGGTSTYEQYF.

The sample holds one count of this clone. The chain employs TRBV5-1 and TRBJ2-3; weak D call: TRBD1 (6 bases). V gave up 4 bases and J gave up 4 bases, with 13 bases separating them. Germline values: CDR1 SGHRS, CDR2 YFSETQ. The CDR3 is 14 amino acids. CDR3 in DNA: TGCGCCAGCAGCGATATACAGGGCCCAGATACGCAGTATTTT. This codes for CASSDIQGPDTQYF.

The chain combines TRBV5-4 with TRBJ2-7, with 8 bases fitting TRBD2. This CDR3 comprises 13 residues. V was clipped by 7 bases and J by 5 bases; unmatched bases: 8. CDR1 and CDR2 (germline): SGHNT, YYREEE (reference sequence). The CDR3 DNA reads TGTGCCAGCGGGAGGACTAGCTTGGACGAGCAGTACTTC. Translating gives CASGRTSLDEQYF. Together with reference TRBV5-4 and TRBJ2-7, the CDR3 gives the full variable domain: ETGVTQSPTHLIKTRGQQVTLRCSSQSGHNTVSWYQQALGQGPQFIFQYYREEENGRGNFPPRFSGLQFPNYSSELNVNALELDDSALYLCASGRTSLDEQYFGPGTRLTVT.

CDR3 loop: CASSPAAGGTGELFF. CDR3 DNA sequence: TGTGCCAGCAGCCCCGCGGCGGGGGGCACCGGGGAGCTGTTTTTT. The chain uses TRBV7-2 and TRBJ2-2; 8 bases align to TRBD2. After removal of 5 bases from V and 4 bases from J, the junction contained 6 bases not matched to a gene. Germline V gene lookup returns CDR1 SGHTA and CDR2 FQGNSA. This CDR3 is 15 amino acids long.

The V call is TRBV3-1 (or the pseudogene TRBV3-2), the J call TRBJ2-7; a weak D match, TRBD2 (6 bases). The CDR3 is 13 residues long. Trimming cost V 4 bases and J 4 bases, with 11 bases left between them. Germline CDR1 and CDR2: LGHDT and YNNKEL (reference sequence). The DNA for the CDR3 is TGTGCCAGCAGCCGGGACTTAAAATACGAGCAGTACTTC. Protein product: CASSRDLKYEQYF.

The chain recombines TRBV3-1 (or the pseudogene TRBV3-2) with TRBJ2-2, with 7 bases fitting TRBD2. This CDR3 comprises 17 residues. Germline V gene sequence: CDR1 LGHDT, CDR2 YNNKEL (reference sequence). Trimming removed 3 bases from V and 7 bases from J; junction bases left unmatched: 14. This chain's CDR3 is CASSHHASGGGRGELFF. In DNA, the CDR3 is TGTGCCAGCAGCCACCATGCTAGCGGTGGGGGTCGCGGGGAGCTGTTTTTT.